This T cell receptor beta chain stems from a study of cytomegalovirus exposure and HLA in healthy donors. Study findings and constraints: Being productive about 90% or about 30% of the time was typical of most TCR beta V segments in an earlier analysis.

Looked up from germline, CDR1 is LNHDA and CDR2 is SQIVND (reference sequence). The CDR3 contains 13 residues. With 7 bases removed from V and 1 base from J, the gap between germline ends came to 8 bases. Primers: 60 Vbeta forward and 13 Jbeta reverse. The assay was immunoSEQ multiplex PCR, and TCRdb's table has in-frame clones only and misses some. The table has around 94,000 clones, approximately 84% seen once. On this clone itself: What it binds is not known.

The receptor was derived from a man aged 18 to 35 in good health and CMV-seronegative. Sequenced input: PBMCs. This sequence joins TRBV19 and TRBJ2-1, with D possibly TRBD1 on 6 matching bases. CDR3 amino acids: CASKGESYNEQFF. The CDR3 coding sequence is TGTGCCAGTAAGGGGGAGTCCTACAATGAGCAGTTCTTC.